These 16 T cell receptor beta chains were all obtained from the same sample, sequenced in a study of CD8+ T cells in alopecia areata (dated by TCRdb to the late 2010s). Libraries were prepared through the immunoSEQ multiplex PCR assay. For TCR sequencing, RNA was extracted from every sample and reverse transcribed into cDNA to serve as template. What TCRdb holds here is the immuneACCESS table cut down to in-frame rearrangements. Part of the clones is not present; checked against another copy, under half of the missing clones reflect an unresolved V gene, and the others are unexplained. This sample holds around 200,000 clones; roughly 63% were observed only once. Under 2% of the sample is taken by the ten largest. The time point label corresponds to: baseline before oral tofacitinib. The specimen comprised CD4+ T cells sorted from blood, sampled at week 0. The receptors shown here come from a human donor with alopecia areata.

The V gene is TRBV9, the J gene TRBJ2-7; D is possibly TRBD1 (5 bases). V gave up 0 bases and J gave up 7 bases, with 8 bases separating them. The V gene's germline CDR1 is SGDLS and CDR2 YYNGEE. This CDR3 region has 12 residues. CDR3 DNA: TGTGCCAGCAGCGTAGAGGCAGGGGAGCAGTACTTC. As protein: CASSVEAGEQYF.

The chain couples TRBV11-3 to TRBJ2-3, with 8 bases lining up with TRBD2. This CDR3 has 18 residues. Per the germline V gene, CDR1 is SGHNT and CDR2 is YENEEA. Trimming at V came to 2 bases and at J to 0 bases, leaving 10 bases not matched to a gene. The CDR3 bases are TGTGCCAGCAGCTTATCCCAGGAGCGGGGGCGTAGCACAGATACGCAGTATTTT. It specifies CASSLSQERGRSTDTQYF.

The gene calls are TRBV15 and TRBJ2-1; tentatively, D is TRBD2 (7 bases). V lost 0 bases to trimming and J lost 8 bases, with 14 bases between them. Germline values: CDR1 LNHNV, CDR2 YYDKDF (reference sequence). The CDR3 has 15 residues. This chain's CDR3 is CATSRDGTGGDEQFF. The CDR3 DNA follows: TGTGCCACCAGCAGAGACGGGACGGGGGGCGATGAGCAGTTCTTC.

The chain is built from TRBV15 and TRBJ2-4, with D perhaps matching TRBD2 (6 bases). Germline V lookup: CDR1 LNHNV, CDR2 YYDKDF (reference sequence). CDR3 length: 16 amino acids. Trimming removed 0 bases from V and 1 base from J, with 10 bases in between. In DNA form, the CDR3 reads TGTGCCACCAGCAGAGATTGGGAGGTGGCCAAAAACATTCAGTACTTC. Residues: CATSRDWEVAKNIQYF. The full variable domain, its missing parts supplied by reference TRBV15 and TRBJ2-4, is DAMVIQNPRYQVTQFGKPVTLSCSQTLNHNVMYWYQQKSSQAPKLLFHYYDKDFNNEADTPDNFQSRRPNTSFCFLDIRSPGLGDTAMYLCATSRDWEVAKNIQYFGAGTRLSVL.

The chain is built from TRBV11-2 and TRBJ1-2, with D tentatively TRBD1 (5 bases). The CDR3 is 13 residues long. Germline loops: CDR1 SGHAT, CDR2 FQNNGV. V dropped 4 bases and J dropped 6 bases, with 12 bases sitting between them. CDR3 in amino acids: CASSSQGPNGYTF. The CDR3, as DNA: TGTGCCAGCAGCTCTCAGGGTCCCAATGGCTACACCTTC. Complete variable domain (other parts from reference TRBV11-2 and TRBJ1-2): EAGVAQSPRYKIIEKRQSVAFWCNPISGHATLYWYQQILGQGPKLLIQFQNNGVVDDSQLPKDRFSAERLKGVDSTLKIQPAKLEDSAVYLCASSSQGPNGYTFGSGTRLTVV.

This clone was recorded a few times. This chain connects TRBV30 to TRBJ1-2; D is ambiguous. Germline CDR1 is GTSNPN and CDR2 is SVGIG (reference sequence). Deletions cut 2 bases from V and 4 bases from J, with 14 bases between. The CDR3 consists of 14 residues. CDR3 in amino acids: CAWSLVGSGYGYTF. The CDR3 bases are TGTGCCTGGAGTTTGGTAGGGTCAGGCTATGGCTACACCTTC.

The CDR3 is CASSQQRGYEQYF. The CDR3 coding sequence is TGTGCCAGCAGTCAACAGAGGGGCTACGAGCAGTACTTC. This chain links TRBV6-4 with TRBJ2-7; tentatively, D is TRBD1 or TRBD2 (5 bases each). CDR1 is MRHNA, CDR2 SNTAGT, per germline. The CDR3 covers 13 residues. V dropped 5 bases and J dropped 3 bases, with 11 bases sitting between them.

This CDR3 reads CASSAGQIDTEAFF. Here the CDR3 DNA reads TGTGCCAGCAGCGCCGGACAGATAGACACTGAAGCTTTCTTT. This chain uses TRBV9 with TRBJ1-1; a weak D match, TRBD1 (6 bases). The CDR3 has 14 amino acids. V was cut by 3 bases and J by 3 bases, with 12 bases left in between. In germline, CDR1 is SGDLS, CDR2 YYNGEE.

The chain joins TRBV12-5 to TRBJ1-2, with TRBD1 identical over 10 bases. Germline V gives CDR1 LGHNT, CDR2 FRNRAP. The CDR3 is made up of 15 amino acids. V was clipped by 6 bases and J by 2 bases; unmatched bases: 6. CDR3: CASGHRQGANYGYTF. In DNA, the CDR3 is TGTGCTAGTGGGCACAGACAGGGGGCAAACTATGGCTACACCTTC.

This clone was detected a few times. This chain links TRBV11-1 with TRBJ2-7; 7 nucleotides agree with TRBD1. Trimming took 3 bases from V and 6 from J; bases not matched to a gene: 11. Per the germline V gene, CDR1 is SGHAT and CDR2 is FQDESV (reference sequence). The CDR3 consists of 15 residues. For the CDR3, the DNA is TGTGCCAGCAGCTTCAGGACAGGATCGAACCTCGAGCAGTACTTC. It specifies CASSFRTGSNLEQYF.

The V gene is TRBV7-9, the J gene TRBJ2-4; 10 bases map to TRBD1. The trim removed 5 bases at V and 8 bases at J, leaving 3 bases unmatched. The CDR3 extends over 13 amino acids. Germline V CDR1 and CDR2: SEHNR, FQNEAQ (reference sequence). Here the CDR3 reads CASSRGTGDIQYF. CDR3 DNA sequence: TGTGCCAGCAGCCGCGGGACAGGGGACATTCAGTACTTC. Drawing the rest from reference TRBV7-9 and TRBJ2-4, the complete variable domain is DTGVSQNPRHKITKRGQNVTFRCDPISEHNRLYWYRQTLGQGPEFLTYFQNEAQLEKSRLLSDRFSAERPKGSFSTLEIQRTEQGDSAMYLCASSRGTGDIQYFGAGTRLSVL.

This sequence joins TRBV2 and TRBJ1-5; D ambiguous. This CDR3 is 15 amino acids long. The V end was cut by 3 bases, the J end by 0 bases, with 9 bases between. Germline CDR1 SNHLY, CDR2 FYNNEI. The chain's CDR3 is CASSDRGGSNQPQHF. CDR3 nucleotides: TGTGCCAGCAGTGACCGGGGAGGTAGCAATCAGCCCCAGCATTTT.

V is TRBV30 and J is TRBJ2-4; no clear D gene. V lost 2 bases and J 7 bases, leaving 12 bases between the germline ends. This CDR3 is built from 13 residues. Germline V gene sequence: CDR1 GTSNPN, CDR2 SVGIG (reference sequence). CDR3 sequence (DNA): TGTGCCTGGAGTCCGGACCTCGGGAACATTCAGTACTTC. This translates into CAWSPDLGNIQYF.

The table lists this clone with a few counts. The V and J genes are TRBV5-4 and TRBJ2-1; 11 bases are shared with TRBD2. The V gene's germline CDR1 is SGHNT and CDR2 YYREEE (reference sequence). The V gene end was trimmed by 0 bases and the J gene end by 6 bases; junction bases not matched to a gene: 2. This CDR3 has 15 amino acids. The CDR3: CASSLGLAGTNEQFF. The CDR3, as DNA: TGTGCCAGCAGCTTGGGACTAGCGGGGACCAATGAGCAGTTCTTC.

This chain links TRBV29-1 with TRBJ2-2; D gene uncertain. Germline CDR1 SQVTM, CDR2 ANQGSEA. This CDR3 has 11 amino acids. The V end lost 7 bases, the J end lost 6 bases, and 9 bases lay between the germline ends. The CDR3 DNA reads TGCAGCGGTTCGGAATCCGGGGAGCTGTTTTTT. The encoded protein is CSGSESGELFF.

The chain uses TRBV9 and TRBJ1-2; D uncertain. Germline CDR1 reads SGDLS; CDR2 reads YYNGEE. The CDR3 spans 13 residues. With 0 bases removed from V and 7 bases from J, the gap between germline ends came to 10 bases. CDR3 amino acids: CASSVDKGGGYTF. The CDR3 DNA sequence: TGTGCCAGCAGCGTAGATAAGGGTGGTGGCTACACCTTC. Drawing the rest from reference TRBV9 and TRBJ1-2, the complete variable domain is DSGVTQTPKHLITATGQRVTLRCSPRSGDLSVYWYQQSLDQGLQFLIQYYNGEERAKGNILERFSAQQFPDLHSELNLSSLELGDSALYFCASSVDKGGGYTFGSGTRLTVV.